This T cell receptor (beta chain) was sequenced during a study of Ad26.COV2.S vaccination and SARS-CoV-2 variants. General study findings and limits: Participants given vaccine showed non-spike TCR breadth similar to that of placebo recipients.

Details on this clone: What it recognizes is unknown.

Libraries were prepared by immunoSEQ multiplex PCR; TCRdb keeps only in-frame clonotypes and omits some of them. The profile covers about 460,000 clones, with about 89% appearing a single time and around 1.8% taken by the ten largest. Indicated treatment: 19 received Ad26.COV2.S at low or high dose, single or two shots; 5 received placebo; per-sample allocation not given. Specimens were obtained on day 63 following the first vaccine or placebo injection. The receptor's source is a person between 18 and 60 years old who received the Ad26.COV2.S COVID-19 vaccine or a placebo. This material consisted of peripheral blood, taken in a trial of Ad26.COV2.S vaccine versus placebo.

The CDR3 DNA sequence: TGTGCCAGCAGCCCGGGGGGGGAGACCCAGTACTTC. The encoded protein is CASSPGGETQYF. V and J are TRBV3-1 (or the pseudogene TRBV3-2) and TRBJ2-5; 8 bases map to TRBD2. The V gene's germline CDR1 is LGHDT and CDR2 YNNKEL (reference sequence). There are 12 residues in the CDR3. The junction had 0 bases not matched to a gene; V was cut back by 4 bases and J by 5 bases.